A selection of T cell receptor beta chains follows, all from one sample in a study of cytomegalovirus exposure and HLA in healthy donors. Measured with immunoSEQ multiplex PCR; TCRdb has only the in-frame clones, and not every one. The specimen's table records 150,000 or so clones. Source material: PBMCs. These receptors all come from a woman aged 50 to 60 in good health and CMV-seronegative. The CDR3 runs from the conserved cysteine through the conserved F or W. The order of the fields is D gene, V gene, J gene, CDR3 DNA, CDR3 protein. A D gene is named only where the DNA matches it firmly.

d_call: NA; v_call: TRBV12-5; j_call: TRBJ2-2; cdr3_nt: TGTGCTAGTGGTTTACAGACAGCGAACACCGGGGAGCTGTTTTTT; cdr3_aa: CASGLQTANTGELFF
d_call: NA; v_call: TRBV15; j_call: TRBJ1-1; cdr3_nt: TGTGCCACCAGCAGAGTGAGGGGGAGGAACACTGAAGCTTTCTTT; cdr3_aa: CATSRVRGRNTEAFF
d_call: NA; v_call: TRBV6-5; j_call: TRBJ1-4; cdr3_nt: TGTGCCAGCAGTTACGCGGTAGCTTCAACTAATGAAAAACTGTTTTTT; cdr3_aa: CASSYAVASTNEKLFF
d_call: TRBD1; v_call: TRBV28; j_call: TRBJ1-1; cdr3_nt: TGTGCCAGCAGTTTACACCGGGACAGGGGGTATTTGTCTGAAGCTTTCTTT; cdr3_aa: CASSLHRDRGYLSEAFF
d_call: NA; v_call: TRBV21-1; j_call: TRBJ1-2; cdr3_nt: TGTGCCAGCAGCAAGACAGGCCGCGACTATGGCTACACCTTC; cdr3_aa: CASSKTGRDYGYTF
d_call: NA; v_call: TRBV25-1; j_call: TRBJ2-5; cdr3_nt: TGTGCCAGCAGTGAATTTGGACAACCTCTACTCGGGGAGACCCAGTACTTC; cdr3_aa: CASSEFGQPLLGETQYF
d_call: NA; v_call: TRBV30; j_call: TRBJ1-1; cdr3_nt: TGTGCCTGGAGAAAACAGGGATCGTACACTGAAGCTTTCTTT; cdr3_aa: CAWRKQGSYTEAFF
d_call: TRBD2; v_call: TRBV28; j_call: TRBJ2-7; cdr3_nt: TGTGCCAGCAGTGTGGGACTAACCTACGAGCAGTACTTC; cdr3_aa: CASSVGLTYEQYF
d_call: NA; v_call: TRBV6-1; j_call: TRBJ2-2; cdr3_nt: TGTGCCAGCAGGATGGAGGACACCGGGGAGCTGTTTTTT; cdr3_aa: CASRMEDTGELFF
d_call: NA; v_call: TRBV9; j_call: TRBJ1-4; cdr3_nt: TGTGCCAGCAGCGTACAGGGAGGGCCAACTAATGAAAAACTGTTTTTT; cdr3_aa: CASSVQGGPTNEKLFF
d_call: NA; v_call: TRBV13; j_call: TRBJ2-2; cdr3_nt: TGTGCCAGCAGCCGCCCCAGCGGGTGGTCCGACACCGGGGAGCTGTTTTTT; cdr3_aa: CASSRPSGWSDTGELFF
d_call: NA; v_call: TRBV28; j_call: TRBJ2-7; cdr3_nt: TGTGCCAGCAGGGGTCAGGGTTCCTCCTACGAGCAGTACTTC; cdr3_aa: CASRGQGSSYEQYF
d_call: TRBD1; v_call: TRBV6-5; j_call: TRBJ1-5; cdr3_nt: TGTGCCAGCAGTTTACAGGGGAATAGCAATCAGCCCCAGCATTTT; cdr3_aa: CASSLQGNSNQPQHF
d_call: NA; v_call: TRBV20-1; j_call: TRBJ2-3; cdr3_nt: TGCAGTGCGGGCCATACGCAGTATTTT; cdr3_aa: CSAGHTQYF
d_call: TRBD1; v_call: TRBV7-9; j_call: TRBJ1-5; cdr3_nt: TGTGCCAGCACCGACAGGGCGAATCAGCCCCAGCATTTT; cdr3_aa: CASTDRANQPQHF
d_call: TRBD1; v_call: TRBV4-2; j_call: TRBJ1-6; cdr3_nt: TGTGCCAGCAGCCATACAATTCTAGGACAGGGTAGCTCCTATAATTCACCCCTCCACTTT; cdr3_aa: CASSHTILGQGSSYNSPLHF
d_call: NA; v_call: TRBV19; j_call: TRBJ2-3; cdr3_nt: TGTGCCAGTAGTCCTGTGACAGGTCCAGATACGCAGTATTTT; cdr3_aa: CASSPVTGPDTQYF
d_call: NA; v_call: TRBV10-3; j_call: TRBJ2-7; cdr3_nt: TGTGCCATCAGTGAGCCCCAGCGGAAATCCTACGAGCAGTACTTC; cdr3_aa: CAISEPQRKSYEQYF
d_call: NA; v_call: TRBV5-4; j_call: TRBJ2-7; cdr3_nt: TGTGCCAGCAGCTTGGCTAGCATCGGGGTCTCCTACGAGCAGTACTTC; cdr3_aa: CASSLASIGVSYEQYF
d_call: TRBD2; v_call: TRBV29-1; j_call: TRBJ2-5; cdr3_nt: TGCAGCGTTGTCGAAGGGGTAGCGGGAGGCGGAGAGACCCAGTACTTC; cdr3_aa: CSVVEGVAGGGETQYF